The present T cell receptor (beta chain) was sequenced within a study of T cells in narcolepsy. General observations from the study: Same-patient CSF and blood CD4+ T cell clonotypes included HCRT-specific and TRIB2-specific autoreactive ones. Healthy controls reportedly lacked the autoreactive clonotypes serially found in patients' blood.

Notes on this clone: As yet, its antigen is unknown.

The assay was immunoSEQ multiplex PCR, and TCRdb's table has in-frame clones only and misses some. The data contain fewer than 40,000 clones, around 87% of them singletons. The CDR3 loop spans 14 amino acids. V dropped 2 bases and J dropped 2 bases, with 7 bases sitting between them. CDR1 is SGHTA and CDR2 is FQGNSA in the germline V gene. The receptor was isolated from a human donor with narcolepsy. This chain connects TRBV7-2 to TRBJ1-3; no clear D. Material for sequencing was CD45RA- memory CD4+ T cells from PBMCs. The CDR3 nucleotides read TGTGCCAGCAGCTTAACCCCCCCTGGAAACACCATATATTTT. Its translation is CASSLTPPGNTIYF.